The TCR beta chain described here comes from a study of blood T cell repertoires in COVID-19. As for the study in general: Italy, Spain and the United States were the sources of the convalescent and acute COVID-19 samples. PBMCs, B-cell-depleted T cells, or T cells provided the cDNA or gDNA that made up the material.

Patients of the Seattle cohort, enrolled during active infection, were followed longitudinally. The protocol was immunoSEQ multiplex PCR, while the TCRdb copy is restricted to in-frame clones and leaves out a portion. The sample records under 200,000 clones, roughly nine tenths being singletons. The V and J ends lost 2 bases and 2 bases, in that order; junction bases with no gene match: 1. Per germline, CDR1 MRHNA and CDR2 SNTAGT. This CDR3 is 16 amino acids long. This sequence was found in a woman between 55 and 75 years old with COVID-19, enrolled during active disease. Specimen: peripheral blood. The chain combines TRBV6-4 with TRBJ2-3; 13 nucleotides line up with TRBD2. The CDR3 reads CASSDGTSGDTDTQYF. The CDR3 region has the DNA TGTGCCAGCAGTGACGGGACTAGCGGGGACACAGATACGCAGTATTTT.